The 2 T cell receptor beta chains in this list originate from one sample, sequenced in a study of T cell changes during pregnancy in multiple sclerosis. Data came from immunoSEQ multiplex PCR; TCRdb stores just in-frame clones and leaves some out. The sample records some 47,000 clones, approximately 96% being singletons. The specimen was peripheral blood, collected in the second trimester of pregnancy. All receptors derive from a female donor with multiple sclerosis, enrolled in a pregnancy study.

The V call is TRBV27, the J call TRBJ2-2; 8 nucleotides align to TRBD2. V was pared by 6 bases and J by 0 bases, with 6 bases of the junction left unmatched. Looked up from germline, CDR1 is MNHEY and CDR2 is SMNVEV (reference sequence). CDR3 length: 16 residues. The CDR3 DNA sequence: TGTGCCAGCAGCATACTTAGCGGGACGAACACCGGGGAGCTGTTTTTT. This codes for CASSILSGTNTGELFF.

As to this clone: An end of the junction does not agree with germline; a read error may underlie this. The CDR3: CASSEWAGTSEKLFF. For the CDR3, the DNA is TGTGCCAGCAGTGAATGGGCAGGGACTAGTGAAAAACTGTTTTTT. The V and J genes are TRBV25-1 and TRBJ1-4; TRBD1 is a possible D gene (5 bases). Per the germline V gene, CDR1 is MGHDK and CDR2 is SYGVNS. The CDR3 runs 15 residues.